The rows below give T cell receptor beta chains drawn from one sample of a study of human T cells and chemical hapten exposure. In TCRdb, the RACE reads were re-called with MiXCR into one record per CDR3 protein. The profile covers around 300,000 distinct CDR3 sequences, with over 7.5% appearing a single time and 0.9% to 1.5% taken by the ten largest. The starting material was whole blood, obtained in connection with sensitization to the hapten diphenylcyclopropenone (DPC). These receptor sequences come from a young man with alopecia areata. Some clones in this sample may be carry-over from other donors' samples. Each CDR3 is given with its conserved first and last residue. A D gene is named only where the DNA matches it firmly. Clone size, where shown, is once, few, many, or a class for clones that have expanded.

CDR3aa,CDR3nt,abundance,v_gene,d_gene,len,j_gene
CASSSRDRYYGYTF,TGTGCCAGCAGTTCCAGGGACAGATACTATGGCTACACCTTC,few,TRBV6-2/TRBV6-3,TRBD1,14,TRBJ1-2
CASSLLASGGDTQYF,TGCGCCAGCAGCTTGTTGGCTAGCGGGGGGGATACGCAGTATTTT,.,TRBV5-1,TRBD2,15,TRBJ2-3
CASRGGRAYQETQYF,TGTGCCAGCAGAGGTGGCAGGGCATACCAAGAGACCCAGTACTTC,once,TRBV6-2/TRBV6-3,.,15,TRBJ2-5
CASSLESSGGRTDTQYF,TGCGCCAGCAGCTTGGAGTCTAGCGGGGGACGCACAGATACGCAGTATTTT,.,TRBV5-1,TRBD2,17,TRBJ2-3
CASSPARGNSPLHF,TGTGCCAGCTCACCAGCCAGGGGAAATTCACCCCTCCACTTT,.,TRBV18,.,14,TRBJ1-6
CASSPRQGSGQPQHF,TGTGCCAGCAGCCCCCGACAGGGGTCAGGACAGCCCCAGCATTTT,many,TRBV7-2,TRBD1,15,TRBJ1-5
CAISPLAGGRTGELFF,TGTGCCATCAGTCCCCTAGCGGGGGGCCGCACCGGGGAGCTGTTTTTT,.,TRBV10-3,TRBD2,16,TRBJ2-2
CASRIGEITEAFF,TGTGCCAGCCGAATCGGGGAGATCACTGAAGCTTTCTTT,.,TRBV6-5,.,13,TRBJ1-1
CAISETHMSSGNTIYF,TGTGCCATCAGTGAAACACACATGAGCTCTGGAAACACCATATATTTT,many,TRBV10-3,.,16,TRBJ1-3
CASSYTGYEAFF,TGTGCCAGCAGTTATACAGGTTATGAAGCTTTCTTT,few,TRBV7-9,.,12,TRBJ1-1
CASSSVLGVSYNEQFF,TGTGCCAGCAGTTCCGTTCTAGGGGTGAGCTACAATGAGCAGTTCTTC,few,TRBV27,.,16,TRBJ2-1
CTSSLTLGELSYEQYF,TGTACCAGCAGCTTAACATTAGGTGAACTCTCCTACGAGCAGTACTTC,few,TRBV7-9,.,16,TRBJ2-7
CAISEDNEQFF,TGTGCCATCAGTGAGGACAATGAGCAGTTCTTC,few,TRBV10-3,.,11,TRBJ2-1
CASSQWEGTEAFF,TGTGCCAGCAGCCAATGGGAGGGCACTGAAGCTTTCTTT,.,TRBV14,.,13,TRBJ1-1
CASSQELGQGLEAFF,TGCGCCAGCAGCCAAGAACTGGGGCAGGGCCTTGAAGCTTTCTTT,.,TRBV4-3,.,15,TRBJ1-1
CASTRQGRDTEAFF,TGTGCCAGCACCCGACAGGGACGCGACACTGAAGCTTTCTTT,.,TRBV12-3/TRBV12-4,TRBD1,14,TRBJ1-1
CASSFYDRSDPLHF,TGTGCCAGCAGCTTTTACGACCGCTCCGATCCCCTCCACTTT,many,TRBV11-2,.,14,TRBJ1-6
CASSPRVQGGTGELFF,TGTGCCAGCAGTCCACGAGTACAGGGTGGCACCGGGGAGCTGTTTTTT,.,TRBV6-5,.,16,TRBJ2-2
CASSYWDSGYEQFF,TGTGCCAGCAGTTACTGGGACAGTGGATATGAGCAGTTCTTC,.,TRBV6-2/TRBV6-3,TRBD1,14,TRBJ2-1
CASSRGGARTEAFF,TGTGCCAGCAGCCGCGGGGGGGCGAGGACTGAAGCTTTCTTT,.,TRBV12-3/TRBV12-4,.,14,TRBJ1-1
CASSYGQGGGYTF,TGTGCCAGCAGTTACGGACAGGGTGGCGGCTACACCTTC,few,TRBV6-2/TRBV6-3,TRBD1,13,TRBJ1-2
CASSGIPGQANTGELFF,TGCGCCAGCAGCGGAATCCCGGGACAGGCGAACACCGGGGAGCTGTTTTTT,few,TRBV5-1,TRBD1,17,TRBJ2-2
CASTPAGSSGANVLTF,TGTGCCAGCACCCCCGCCGGAAGCTCTGGGGCCAACGTCCTGACTTTC,.,TRBV6-2/TRBV6-3,.,16,TRBJ2-6
CSVDGANTGELFF,TGCAGCGTTGACGGGGCGAACACCGGGGAGCTGTTTTTT,few,TRBV29-1,.,13,TRBJ2-2
CASSLLGQEHGYTF,TGTGCCAGCAGTTTACTTGGACAGGAGCATGGCTACACCTTC,many,TRBV28,TRBD1,14,TRBJ1-2
CASSLRGGGNQPQHF,TGCGCCAGCAGCTTGAGGGGAGGCGGCAATCAGCCCCAGCATTTT,many,TRBV5-1,.,15,TRBJ1-5
CSVPIGREYGYTF,TGCAGCGTTCCAATTGGACGGGAGTATGGCTACACCTTC,.,TRBV29-1,.,13,TRBJ1-2
CASSYGQPYSNQPQHF,TGTGCCAGCAGTTACGGGCAGCCTTATAGCAATCAGCCCCAGCATTTT,.,TRBV6-2/TRBV6-3,.,16,TRBJ1-5
CASSQAPLGTDNSPLHF,TGCGCCAGCAGCCAAGCGCCCCTGGGGACGGATAATTCACCCCTCCACTTT,many,TRBV4-3,.,17,TRBJ1-6
CASSPNESGELFF,TGTGCCAGCAGTCCTAATGAATCCGGGGAGCTGTTTTTT,few,TRBV12-3/TRBV12-4,.,13,TRBJ2-2
CASSLTGQGWTEAFF,TGTGCCAGCAGCTTAACGGGACAGGGGTGGACTGAAGCTTTCTTT,few,TRBV7-2,TRBD1,15,TRBJ1-1
CASSRSGGPPTGELFF,TGTGCCAGCAGTCGTAGTGGGGGGCCGCCCACCGGGGAGCTGTTTTTT,.,TRBV7-2,.,16,TRBJ2-2
CASRATGLGYGYTF,TGTGCCAGCAGGGCCACAGGGTTAGGCTATGGCTACACCTTC,.,TRBV2,.,14,TRBJ1-2
CASSVEGVTDTQYF,TGTGCCAGCAGCGTCGAGGGGGTCACGGATACGCAGTATTTT,few,TRBV9,.,14,TRBJ2-3
CASSYRTGGYGYTF,TGTGCCAGCAGCTATCGGACAGGGGGCTATGGCTACACCTTC,few,TRBV7-9,TRBD1,14,TRBJ1-2
CASSQALKDTTNYGYTF,TGCGCCAGCAGCCAAGCGCTTAAGGACACTACTAACTATGGCTACACCTTC,many,TRBV4-1,.,17,TRBJ1-2
CASYRSDYNSPLHF,TGTGCCAGCTACAGGAGCGACTATAATTCACCCCTCCACTTT,many,TRBV12-3/TRBV12-4,.,14,TRBJ1-6
CASSLAGTGTEAFF,TGTGCCAGCAGTTTGGCCGGGACAGGAACTGAAGCTTTCTTT,.,TRBV12-3/TRBV12-4,TRBD1,14,TRBJ1-1
CASSLAGGPWNEQYF,TGTGCCAGCAGTTTAGCGGGGGGGCCGTGGAACGAGCAGTACTTC,many,TRBV27,TRBD2,15,TRBJ2-7
CASSNFRNRGWRDTQYF,TGTGCCAGCAGCAACTTCCGGAACAGGGGGTGGAGAGATACGCAGTATTTT,few,TRBV6-5,TRBD1,17,TRBJ2-3
CASSLVVPTYGYTF,TGTGCCAGCAGCTTAGTAGTCCCGACCTATGGCTACACCTTC,few,TRBV7-9,.,14,TRBJ1-2
CASLKRQTSSYNSPLHF,TGCGCCAGCCTTAAAAGACAGACGAGCTCCTATAATTCACCCCTCCACTTT,few,TRBV5-1,.,17,TRBJ1-6
CASRDLNTEAFF,TGTGCCAGCAGGGATCTGAACACTGAAGCTTTCTTT,many,TRBV6-2/TRBV6-3,.,12,TRBJ1-1
CASSYSTGTLHF,TGTGCCAGCAGTTACTCGACGGGAACCCTCCACTTT,few,TRBV6-2/TRBV6-3,.,12,TRBJ1-6
CASSRNPDRGPYNEQFF,TGCGCCAGCAGCCGAAACCCGGACAGGGGCCCCTACAATGAGCAGTTCTTC,few,TRBV4-1,TRBD1,17,TRBJ2-1